The following is a T cell receptor (beta chain) sequence with its context. The antigen is unknown. PCR was performed using 60 Vbeta and 13 Jbeta primers. As handled by the study authors: A follow-up analysis tallied 65 million to 80 million unique TCR beta chains, roughly 11 million shared. Sequencing used immunoSEQ multiplex PCR; TCRdb keeps in-frame clones, though not all of them. V, J and clone size derive from that table, while D and trimming were established from the DNA sequence. This repertoire includes 130,000 to 150,000 clones. CDR1 and CDR2 (germline): SGHRS, YFSETQ. The CDR3 has 14 residues. Trimming stripped 4 bases from V and 5 bases from J, with 15 bases between. The data were taken from a study of cytomegalovirus exposure and HLA in healthy donors. Notes on the study in general: Later analysis demonstrated an association between a missense DCLRE1C variant and TCR beta V- and J-gene trimming. The likely origin of a cluster of highly shared sequence variants was a sequencing artifact. There were some public TCRs occurring in many donors, but most TCR sequences were rare.

This chain connects TRBV5-1 to TRBJ1-2; D may be TRBD1 (6 bases). Material for sequencing was PBMCs. This TCR was recovered from a man aged 40-49 years in good health and CMV-seronegative. The CDR3 DNA follows: TGCGCCAGCAGCCCAAACAGGGATGTTTATGGCTACACCTTC. Amino acids: CASSPNRDVYGYTF. The full variable domain, in which reference TRBV5-1 and TRBJ1-2 provide the parts outside the CDR3, is KAGVTQTPRYLIKTRGQQVTLSCSPISGHRSVSWYQQTPGQGLQFLFEYFSETQRNKGNFPGRFSGRQFSNSRSEMNVSTLELGDSALYLCASSPNRDVYGYTFGSGTRLTVV.